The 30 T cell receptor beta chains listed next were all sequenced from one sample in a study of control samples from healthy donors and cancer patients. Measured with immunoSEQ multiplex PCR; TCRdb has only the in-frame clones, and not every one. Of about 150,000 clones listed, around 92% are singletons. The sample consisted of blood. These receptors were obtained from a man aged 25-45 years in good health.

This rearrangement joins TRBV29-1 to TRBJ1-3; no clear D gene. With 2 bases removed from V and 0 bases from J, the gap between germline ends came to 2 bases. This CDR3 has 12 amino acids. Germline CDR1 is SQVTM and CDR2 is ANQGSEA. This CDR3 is CSVEISGNTIYF. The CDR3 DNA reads TGCAGCGTTGAAATCTCTGGAAACACCATATATTTT.

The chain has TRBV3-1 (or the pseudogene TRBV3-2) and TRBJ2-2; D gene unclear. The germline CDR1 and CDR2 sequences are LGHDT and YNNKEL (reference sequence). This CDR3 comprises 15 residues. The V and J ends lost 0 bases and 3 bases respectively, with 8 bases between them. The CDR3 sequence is CASSQDMPDTGELFF. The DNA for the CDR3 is TGTGCCAGCAGCCAAGATATGCCGGACACCGGGGAGCTGTTTTTT.

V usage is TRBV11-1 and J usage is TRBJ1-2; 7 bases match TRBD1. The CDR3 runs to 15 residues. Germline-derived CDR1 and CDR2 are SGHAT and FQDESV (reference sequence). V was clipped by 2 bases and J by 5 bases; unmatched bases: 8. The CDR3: CASSLNGQDGYGYTF. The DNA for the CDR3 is TGTGCCAGCAGCTTAAACGGACAGGACGGATATGGCTACACCTTC.

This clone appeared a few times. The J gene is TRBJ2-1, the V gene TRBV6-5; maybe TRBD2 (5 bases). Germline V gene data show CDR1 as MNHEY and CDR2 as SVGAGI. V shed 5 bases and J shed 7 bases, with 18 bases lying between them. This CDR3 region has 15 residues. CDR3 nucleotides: TGTGCCAGCAGTCCCACTAGGACTCCCCCGAATGAGCAGTTCTTC. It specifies CASSPTRTPPNEQFF.

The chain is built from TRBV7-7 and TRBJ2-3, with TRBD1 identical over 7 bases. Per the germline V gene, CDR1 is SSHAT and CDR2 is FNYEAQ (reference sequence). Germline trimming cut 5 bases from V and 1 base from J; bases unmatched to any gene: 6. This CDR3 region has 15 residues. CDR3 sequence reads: CASSPQGGGTDTQYF. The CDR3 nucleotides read TGTGCCAGCAGCCCCCAAGGGGGCGGCACAGATACGCAGTATTTT.

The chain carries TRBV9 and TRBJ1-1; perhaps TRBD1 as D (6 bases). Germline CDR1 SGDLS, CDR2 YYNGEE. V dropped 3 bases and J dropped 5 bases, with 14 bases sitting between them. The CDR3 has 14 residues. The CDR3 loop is CASSASFQGTEAFF. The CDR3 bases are TGTGCCAGCAGCGCGAGTTTTCAGGGGACTGAAGCTTTCTTT.

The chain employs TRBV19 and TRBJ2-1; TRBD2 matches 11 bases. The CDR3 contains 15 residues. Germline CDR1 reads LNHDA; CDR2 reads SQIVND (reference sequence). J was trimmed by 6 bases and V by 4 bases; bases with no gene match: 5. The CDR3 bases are TGTGCCAGTAGTACTCAGACTAGCGGGGCCAATGAGCAGTTCTTC. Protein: CASSTQTSGANEQFF.

CDR3: CASSEFSGGSYEQYF. The CDR3 nucleotides read TGTGCCAGCAGTGAATTTTCAGGGGGATCCTACGAGCAGTACTTC. The gene calls are TRBV25-1 and TRBJ2-7; 7 nucleotides match TRBD1. The CDR3 is made up of 15 amino acids. V trimming: 1 base; J trimming: 1 base; junction bases outside the gene matches: 4. Germline-derived CDR1 and CDR2 are MGHDK and SYGVNS.

In DNA, the CDR3 is TGCAGTGCTAGTGAGTGGCTAAGGGATGAGCAGTTCTTC. It encodes CSASEWLRDEQFF. V gene TRBV20-1 combines with J gene TRBJ2-1; D ambiguous. Trimming removed 3 bases at V and 8 bases at J, with 14 bases between. The germline CDR1 and CDR2 sequences are DFQATT and SNEGSKA (reference sequence). This CDR3 comprises 13 residues.

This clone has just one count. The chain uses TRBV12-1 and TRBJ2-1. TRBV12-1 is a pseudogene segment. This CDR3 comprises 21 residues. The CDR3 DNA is TGTGCCAGCAGCCTCGAGCCTAACCCCTACGAGTTACGCCCGGCACGCAATGAGCAGTTCTTC. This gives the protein CASSLEPNPYELRPARNEQFF.

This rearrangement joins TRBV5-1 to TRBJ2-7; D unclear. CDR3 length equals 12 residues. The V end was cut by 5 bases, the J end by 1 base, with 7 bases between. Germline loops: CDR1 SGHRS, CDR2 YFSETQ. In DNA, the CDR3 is TGCGCCAGCAGTTACAGTTCCTACGAGCAGTACTTC. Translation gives CASSYSSYEQYF. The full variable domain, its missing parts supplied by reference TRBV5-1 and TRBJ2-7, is KAGVTQTPRYLIKTRGQQVTLSCSPISGHRSVSWYQQTPGQGLQFLFEYFSETQRNKGNFPGRFSGRQFSNSRSEMNVSTLELGDSALYLCASSYSSYEQYFGPGTRLTVT.

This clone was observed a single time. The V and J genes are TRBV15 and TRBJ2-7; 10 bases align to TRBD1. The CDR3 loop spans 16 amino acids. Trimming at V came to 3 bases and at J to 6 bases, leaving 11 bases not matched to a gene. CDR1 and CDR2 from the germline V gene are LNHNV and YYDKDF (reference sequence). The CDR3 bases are TGTGCCACCAGCAGCCACCGACGGGACAGGGGAGCCGAGCAGTACTTC. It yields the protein CATSSHRRDRGAEQYF. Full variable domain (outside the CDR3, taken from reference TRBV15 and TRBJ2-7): DAMVIQNPRYQVTQFGKPVTLSCSQTLNHNVMYWYQQKSSQAPKLLFHYYDKDFNNEADTPDNFQSRRPNTSFCFLDIRSPGLGDTAMYLCATSSHRRDRGAEQYFGPGTRLTVT.

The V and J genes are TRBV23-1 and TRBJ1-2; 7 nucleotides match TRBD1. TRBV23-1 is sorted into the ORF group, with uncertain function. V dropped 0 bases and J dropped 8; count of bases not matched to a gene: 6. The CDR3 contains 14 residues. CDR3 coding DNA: TGCGCCAGCAGTCAATCAGGCCAGGGGGACGGCTACACCTTC. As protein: CASSQSGQGDGYTF.

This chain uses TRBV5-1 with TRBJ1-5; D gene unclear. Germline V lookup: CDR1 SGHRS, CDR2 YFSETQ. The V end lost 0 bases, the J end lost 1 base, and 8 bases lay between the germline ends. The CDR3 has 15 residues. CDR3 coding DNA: TGCGCCAGCAGCTTGGAGGGTTTGAGCAATCAGCCCCAGCATTTT. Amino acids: CASSLEGLSNQPQHF.

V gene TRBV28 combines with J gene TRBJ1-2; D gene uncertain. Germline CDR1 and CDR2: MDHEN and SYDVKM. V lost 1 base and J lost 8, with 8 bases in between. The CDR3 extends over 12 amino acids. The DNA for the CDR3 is TGTGCCAGCAGTTTATACAAGAAAGGCTACACCTTC. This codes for CASSLYKKGYTF.

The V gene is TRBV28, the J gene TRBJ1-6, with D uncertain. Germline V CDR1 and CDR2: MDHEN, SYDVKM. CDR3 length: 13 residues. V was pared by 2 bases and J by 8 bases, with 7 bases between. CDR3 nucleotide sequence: TGTGCCAGCAGTTTAGCGATCGATTCACCCCTCCACTTT. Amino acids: CASSLAIDSPLHF.

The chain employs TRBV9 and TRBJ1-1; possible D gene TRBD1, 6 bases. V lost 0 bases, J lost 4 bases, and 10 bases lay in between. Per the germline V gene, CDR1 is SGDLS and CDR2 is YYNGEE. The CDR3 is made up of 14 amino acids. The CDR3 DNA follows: TGTGCCAGCAGCGTAGGGGGGGCGGGCACTGAAGCTTTCTTT. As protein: CASSVGGAGTEAFF.

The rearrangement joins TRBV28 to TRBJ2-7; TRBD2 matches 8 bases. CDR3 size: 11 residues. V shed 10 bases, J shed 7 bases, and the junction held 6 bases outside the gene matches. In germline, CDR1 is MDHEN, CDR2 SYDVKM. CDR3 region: CATDRGGEQYF. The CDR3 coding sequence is TGTGCCACCGACCGGGGGGGAGAGCAGTACTTC.

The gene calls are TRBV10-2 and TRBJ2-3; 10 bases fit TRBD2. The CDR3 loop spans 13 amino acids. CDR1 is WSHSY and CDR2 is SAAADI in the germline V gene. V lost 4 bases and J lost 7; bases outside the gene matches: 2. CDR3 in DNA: TGCGCCAGCAGTGGTAGCGGGGGGAATACGCAGTATTTT. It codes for CASSGSGGNTQYF.

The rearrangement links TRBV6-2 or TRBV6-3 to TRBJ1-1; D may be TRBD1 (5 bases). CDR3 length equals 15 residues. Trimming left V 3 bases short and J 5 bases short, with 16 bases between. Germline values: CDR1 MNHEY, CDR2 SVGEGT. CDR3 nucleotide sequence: TGTGCCAGCAGTTATCTTGGACTCAAGGGGACTGAAGCTTTCTTT. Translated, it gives CASSYLGLKGTEAFF.

CDR3 nucleotides: TGTGCCAGCAGACCCGGGACAGCAATCTCCTATAATTCACCCCTCCACTTT. Translated, it gives CASRPGTAISYNSPLHF. The chain uses TRBV28 and TRBJ1-6; 7 bases align to TRBD1. J gave up 0 bases and V 6 bases, and 8 bases lay outside the gene matches. The CDR3 spans 17 residues. Germline V lookup: CDR1 MDHEN, CDR2 SYDVKM.

The CDR3 protein is CASRAGTNSYEQYF. The CDR3 nucleotides read TGTGCCAGCAGAGCCGGGACTAACTCCTACGAGCAGTACTTC. This sequence joins TRBV6-5 and TRBJ2-7; 7 nucleotides align to TRBD2. Germline-derived CDR1 and CDR2 are MNHEY and SVGAGI. V shed 6 bases, J shed 0 bases, and the junction held 5 bases outside the gene matches. CDR3 length equals 14 residues.

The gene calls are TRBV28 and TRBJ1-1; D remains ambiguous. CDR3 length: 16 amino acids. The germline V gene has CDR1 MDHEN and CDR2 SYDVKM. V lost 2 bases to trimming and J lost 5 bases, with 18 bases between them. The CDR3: CASSLNVHLDRTEAFF. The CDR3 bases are TGTGCCAGCAGTTTAAATGTTCACTTGGACCGTACTGAAGCTTTCTTT.

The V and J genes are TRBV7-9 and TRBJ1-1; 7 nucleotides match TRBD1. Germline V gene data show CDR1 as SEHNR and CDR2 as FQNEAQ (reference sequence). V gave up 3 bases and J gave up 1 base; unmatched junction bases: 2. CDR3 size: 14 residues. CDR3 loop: CASSLTGPNTEAFF. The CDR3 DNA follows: TGTGCCAGCAGCTTGACAGGGCCGAACACTGAAGCTTTCTTT.

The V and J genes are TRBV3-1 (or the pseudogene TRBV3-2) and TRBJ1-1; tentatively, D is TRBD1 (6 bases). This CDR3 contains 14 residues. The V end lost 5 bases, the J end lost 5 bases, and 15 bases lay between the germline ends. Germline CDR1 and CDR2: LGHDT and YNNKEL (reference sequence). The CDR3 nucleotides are TGTGCCAGCAGCGGACGTCATAGGGGGACTGAAGCTTTCTTT. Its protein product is CASSGRHRGTEAFF.

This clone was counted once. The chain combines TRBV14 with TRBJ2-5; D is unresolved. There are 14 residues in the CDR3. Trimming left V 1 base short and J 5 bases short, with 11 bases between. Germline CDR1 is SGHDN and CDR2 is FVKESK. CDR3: CASSQVGDSETQYF. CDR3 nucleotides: TGTGCCAGCAGCCAAGTTGGTGATTCGGAGACCCAGTACTTC.

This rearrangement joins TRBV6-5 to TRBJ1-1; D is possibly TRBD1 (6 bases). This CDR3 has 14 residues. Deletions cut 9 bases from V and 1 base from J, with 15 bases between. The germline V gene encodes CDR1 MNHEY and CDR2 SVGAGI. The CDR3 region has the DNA TGTGCCAGTTATCGGGACACAAAGAACACTGAAGCTTTCTTT. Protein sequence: CASYRDTKNTEAFF.

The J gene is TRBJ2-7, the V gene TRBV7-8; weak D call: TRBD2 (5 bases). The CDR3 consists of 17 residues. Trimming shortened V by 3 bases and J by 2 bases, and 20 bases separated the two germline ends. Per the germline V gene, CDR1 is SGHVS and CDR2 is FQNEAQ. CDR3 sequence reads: CASSFTEGGLKAYEQYF. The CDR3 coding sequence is TGTGCCAGCAGCTTTACCGAGGGTGGATTAAAGGCCTACGAGCAGTACTTC.

The DNA of the CDR3 is TGCGCCAGCAGCCAAGGACCGGGGGGCTCCTACGAGCAGTACTTC. Its protein product is CASSQGPGGSYEQYF. The chain uses TRBV4-1 and TRBJ2-7, with 7 positions matching TRBD2. Losses at the gene ends were 1 base for V and 0 bases for J; bases not matched to a gene: 3. Germline V CDR1 and CDR2: MGHRA, YSYEKL. This CDR3 spans 15 amino acids.

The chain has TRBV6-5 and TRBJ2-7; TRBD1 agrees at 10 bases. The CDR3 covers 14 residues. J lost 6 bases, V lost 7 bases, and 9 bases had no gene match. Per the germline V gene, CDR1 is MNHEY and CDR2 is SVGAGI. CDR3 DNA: TGTGCCAGCACTGCCGGGACAGGGGTCAGCGAGCAGTACTTC. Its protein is CASTAGTGVSEQYF.